The clone carrying this T cell receptor beta chain was seen ten or more times. The data are from a study of T cells in Graves' hyperthyroidism and ophthalmopathy. Overall study context: Sampling of peripheral blood happened at initial diagnosis, prior to any treatment.

If no ophthalmopathy progression occurred within 18 months, Graves' hyperthyroidism was stable. Recently diagnosed hyperthyroidism of less than 2 months' duration affected patients aged 18 to 65. TCR beta CDR3 region amplification was performed from RNA transcripts. First-round RT-PCR targeting the TCR CDR3 was performed with the HTBI primer set. TCRdb reanalysed the multiplex PCR reads using MiXCR and keeps one entry per CDR3 protein. The sample yields about 360,000 distinct CDR3 sequences, less than 15% seen once. Germline V lookup: CDR1 LGHDT, CDR2 YNNKEL (reference sequence). The CDR3 is made up of 14 amino acids. Trimming stripped 4 bases from V and 5 bases from J, with 11 bases between.

Sample: blood. The rearrangement links TRBV3-1 to TRBJ2-2; tentative D call: TRBD2 (6 bases). The clonotype comes from a woman under 30 with Graves' hyperthyroidism. For the CDR3, the DNA is TGTGCCAGCAGCCCTCCTAGCGATACCGGGGAGCTGTTTTTT. This sequence encodes CASSPPSDTGELFF.